The 26 T cell receptor beta chains given below trace back to one sample, sequenced in a study of cytomegalovirus exposure and HLA in healthy donors. PCR used 60 Vbeta primers and 13 Jbeta primers. Sequenced by immunoSEQ multiplex PCR; TCRdb stores in-frame clones only, minus some. The sample lists about 200,000 clones; approximately 11% were seen once. The sample taken for sequencing was PBMCs. All receptors derive from a man aged 50 or older in good health and CMV-seropositive.

The CDR3 DNA sequence: TGTGCCAGCAGCTCCCTAGTGGAGCGGGGGCCGGGGGATACGCAGTATTTT. Its translation is CASSSLVERGPGDTQYF. The rearrangement joins TRBV11-3 to TRBJ2-3, with TRBD2 matching 8 bases. V was clipped by 4 bases and J by 6 bases; unmatched bases: 15. Germline CDR1 is SGHNT and CDR2 is YENEEA. This CDR3 contains 17 residues. The full variable domain, its missing parts supplied by reference TRBV11-3 and TRBJ2-3, is EAGVVQSPRYKIIEKKQPVAFWCNPISGHNTLYWYLQNLGQGPELLIRYENEEAVDDSQLPKDRFSAERLKGVDSTLKIQPAELGDSAVYLCASSSLVERGPGDTQYFGPGTRLTVL.

The table lists this clone with a few counts. V and J are TRBV9 and TRBJ1-1, with D uncertain. V was clipped by 0 bases and J by 4 bases, with 22 bases between them. The CDR3 spans 18 residues. Germline assignment: CDR1 SGDLS and CDR2 YYNGEE. The chain's CDR3 is CASSVASLVASEGTEAFF. In DNA form, the CDR3 reads TGTGCCAGCAGCGTAGCCTCCCTAGTCGCCTCCGAGGGCACTGAAGCTTTCTTT.

V and J are TRBV5-1 and TRBJ2-1; 8 bases are a match to TRBD1. J was trimmed by 0 bases and V by 3 bases; bases with no gene match: 2. CDR1 SGHRS and CDR2 YFSETQ come from the germline V gene. The CDR3 runs 15 residues. CDR3 nucleotides: TGCGCCAGCAGCTCGGACAGGGTCTCCTACAATGAGCAGTTCTTC. Its protein is CASSSDRVSYNEQFF. Using reference TRBV5-1 and TRBJ2-1 for the parts outside the CDR3, the full variable domain is KAGVTQTPRYLIKTRGQQVTLSCSPISGHRSVSWYQQTPGQGLQFLFEYFSETQRNKGNFPGRFSGRQFSNSRSEMNVSTLELGDSALYLCASSSDRVSYNEQFFGPGTRLTVL.

This clone appeared a few times. The chain employs TRBV5-4 and TRBJ2-5; 8 bases line up with TRBD1. V was clipped by 2 bases and J by 1 base; unmatched bases: 1. The CDR3 consists of 14 residues. Looked up from germline, CDR1 is SGHNT and CDR2 is YYREEE (reference sequence). This chain's CDR3 is CASSFTGGQETQYF. The CDR3 DNA follows: TGTGCCAGCAGCTTTACAGGGGGCCAAGAGACCCAGTACTTC.

The chain is built from TRBV28 and TRBJ2-7; possible D gene TRBD1, 6 bases. CDR3 length: 16 amino acids. Germline assignment: CDR1 MDHEN and CDR2 SYDVKM. V was cut by 2 bases and J by 5 bases, with 19 bases left in between. This chain's CDR3 is CASSLVGTSLLNEQYF. The CDR3 DNA reads as TGTGCCAGCAGTTTAGTAGGGACATCGCTACTCAACGAGCAGTACTTC.

The rearrangement uses TRBV27 and TRBJ2-7, with D maybe TRBD2 (5 bases). V was cut by 2 bases and J by 0 bases, with 11 bases left in between. CDR1 is MNHEY and CDR2 is SMNVEV in the germline V gene (reference sequence). This CDR3 spans 15 amino acids. The CDR3, as DNA: TGTGCCAGCAGTTTAGAGGGCAGGTCCTCCTACGAGCAGTACTTC. Its protein is CASSLEGRSSYEQYF.

The rearrangement joins TRBV28 to TRBJ1-5, with TRBD1 as a possible D gene (6 bases). The germline gives CDR1 MDHEN, CDR2 SYDVKM. The CDR3 is made up of 16 amino acids. V was cut by 6 bases and J by 3 bases, with 18 bases left in between. Here the CDR3 reads CASRLGHQISNQPQHF. The CDR3 region has the DNA TGTGCCAGCAGACTGGGACACCAAATTTCCAATCAGCCCCAGCATTTT.

The count of this clone is one. J is TRBJ2-1 and V is TRBV11-2; D is perhaps TRBD2 (5 bases). Germline lookup yields CDR1 SGHAT and CDR2 FQNNGV. The CDR3 is 14 amino acids. Trimming stripped 4 bases from V and 3 bases from J, with 10 bases between. The chain's CDR3 is CASSSRGNYNEQFF. The CDR3 DNA sequence: TGTGCCAGCAGCTCAAGAGGGAACTACAATGAGCAGTTCTTC.

The CDR3 here is CASSLSGNSGANVLTF. CDR3 DNA sequence: TGTGCCAGCAGCTTATCCGGGAACTCTGGGGCCAACGTCCTGACTTTC. The chain couples TRBV11-3 to TRBJ2-6; possibly TRBD2 for D (5 bases). Per germline, CDR1 SGHNT and CDR2 YENEEA. The CDR3 loop spans 16 amino acids. V was cut by 2 bases and J by 0 bases, with 8 bases left in between.

The rearrangement uses TRBV30 and TRBJ1-2; D unresolved. Germline-derived CDR1 and CDR2 are GTSNPN and SVGIG (reference sequence). This CDR3 has 11 residues. Trimming pared 8 bases from V and 2 bases from J, leaving 9 bases between. In DNA form, the CDR3 reads TGTGCCGGCACAGAAAACTATGGCTACACCTTC. Translation: CAGTENYGYTF.

This clone was picked up a small number of times. The J gene is TRBJ1-2, the V gene TRBV6-5; possibly TRBD1 for D (6 bases). The germline V and J ends were trimmed by 4 bases and 8 bases, with 17 bases remaining between them. This CDR3 has 14 amino acids. CDR1 and CDR2 (germline): MNHEY, SVGAGI. CDR3 DNA sequence: TGTGCCAGCAGTTTAAGGACAGCCAGAGGCGGCTACACCTTC. It codes for CASSLRTARGGYTF.

This clone has only a few counts. The chain joins TRBV18 to TRBJ2-3; tentatively, D is TRBD2 (6 bases). Germline CDR1 reads KGHSH; CDR2 reads LQKENI. Trimming removed 1 base from V and 0 bases from J, with 14 bases in between. The CDR3 extends over 17 amino acids. The CDR3 nucleotides are TGTGCCAGCTCACCACAAATTCTAGCGATGAGCACAGATACGCAGTATTTT. Translation gives CASSPQILAMSTDTQYF.

This clone was counted only a few times. The genes are TRBV30 and TRBJ1-5, with D perhaps matching TRBD1 (6 bases). The germline gives CDR1 GTSNPN, CDR2 SVGIG (reference sequence). The CDR3 is 12 amino acids. V was shortened by 1 base and J by 7 bases, with 8 bases between the two germline ends. The CDR3 bases are TGTGCCTGGAGTGCTGACAGGCAGCCCCAGCATTTT. This sequence encodes CAWSADRQPQHF. Using reference TRBV30 and TRBJ1-5 for the parts outside the CDR3, the full variable domain is SQTIHQWPATLVQPVGSPLSLECTVEGTSNPNLYWYRQAAGRGLQLLFYSVGIGQISSEVPQNLSASRPQDRQFILSSKKLLLSDSGFYLCAWSADRQPQHFGDGTRLSIL.

This chain joins TRBV6-6 and TRBJ2-7; possibly TRBD1 for D (6 bases). Germline CDR1 reads MNHNY; CDR2 reads SVGAGI (reference sequence). The V end lost 7 bases, the J end lost 7 bases, and 14 bases lay between the germline ends. This CDR3 has 12 residues. CDR3 in amino acids: CASNHRAGEQYF. In DNA, the CDR3 is TGTGCCAGCAACCACAGGGCTGGGGAGCAGTACTTC.

The J gene is TRBJ2-3, the V gene TRBV28, with 10 bases that match TRBD1. V lost 7 bases, J lost 5 bases, and 9 bases stayed unmatched. Germline CDR1 MDHEN, CDR2 SYDVKM. The CDR3 contains 15 residues. The CDR3 loop is CASNTAGTGEDTQYF. CDR3 nucleotide sequence: TGTGCCAGCAATACAGCCGGGACAGGGGAAGATACGCAGTATTTT.

CDR3 sequence: CASSIRTANEKLFF. DNA of the CDR3: TGTGCCAGCAGCATCCGGACAGCTAATGAAAAACTGTTTTTT. V usage is TRBV5-5 and J usage is TRBJ1-4; the D gene is possibly TRBD1 (6 bases). V was shortened by 4 bases and J by 3 bases, with 10 bases between the two germline ends. Germline CDR1 and CDR2: SGHKS and YYEKEE (reference sequence). The CDR3 sequence is 14 residues long.

There are a few counts of this clone. This chain connects TRBV5-1 to TRBJ2-3; 10 bases fit TRBD2. Losses at the gene ends were 0 bases for V and 1 base for J; bases not matched to a gene: 8. The CDR3 has 18 residues. In germline, CDR1 is SGHRS, CDR2 YFSETQ. In DNA form, the CDR3 reads TGCGCCAGCAGCTTGGGGGGCCTCCTAGCGGGGGGCACAGATACGCAGTATTTT. Translating gives CASSLGGLLAGGTDTQYF. The variable domain in full, with the rest retrieved from reference TRBV5-1 and TRBJ2-3, is KAGVTQTPRYLIKTRGQQVTLSCSPISGHRSVSWYQQTPGQGLQFLFEYFSETQRNKGNFPGRFSGRQFSNSRSEMNVSTLELGDSALYLCASSLGGLLAGGTDTQYFGPGTRLTVL.

The chain has TRBV4-3 and TRBJ2-2; D gene uncertain. The germline gives CDR1 LGHNA, CDR2 YSLEER. Trimming removed 0 bases at V and 4 bases at J, with 6 bases between. This CDR3 has 14 residues. The CDR3 spells CASSQEEVTGELFF. CDR3 DNA sequence: TGCGCCAGCAGCCAAGAAGAGGTCACCGGGGAGCTGTTTTTT.

The chain combines TRBV10-3 with TRBJ1-5, with unresolved D. The germline V gene encodes CDR1 ENHRY and CDR2 SYGVKD. The CDR3 runs to 14 residues. Trimming took 11 bases from V and 0 from J, leaving 14 bases between them. The CDR3: CASSTGNSNQPQHF. CDR3 DNA sequence: TGTGCCTCCTCGACGGGGAATAGCAATCAGCCCCAGCATTTT.

V usage is TRBV10-1 and J usage is TRBJ1-5; 9 nucleotides line up with TRBD1. J was trimmed by 5 bases and V by 7 bases; bases with no gene match: 21. Germline CDR1 reads WNHNN; CDR2 reads SYGVQD (reference sequence). This CDR3 has 19 residues. DNA for the CDR3: TGCGCCAGCACCTCAGGATTGGGACAGGGCCTCCCGGGGGATCAGCCCCAGCATTTT. Protein product: CASTSGLGQGLPGDQPQHF.

V usage is TRBV7-2 and J usage is TRBJ2-1; 9 bases are a match to TRBD2. The CDR3 contains 16 residues. The germline V gene encodes CDR1 SGHTA and CDR2 FQGNSA. J lost 4 bases, V lost 6 bases, and 10 bases had no gene match. The CDR3, as DNA: TGTGCCAGCAGTATTAGCGGGGGCCGAACTTACAATGAGCAGTTCTTC. Amino acid sequence: CASSISGGRTYNEQFF.

This clone turned up a few times. V usage is TRBV4-2 and J usage is TRBJ1-2; weak D call: TRBD1 (6 bases). The CDR3 extends over 12 amino acids. Germline assignment: CDR1 LGHNA and CDR2 YNFKEQ. V was cut by 3 bases and J by 13 bases, with 15 bases left in between. The CDR3 loop is CASSQRGGWCTF. The CDR3 region has the DNA TGTGCCAGCAGCCAGAGGGGGGGATGGTGCACCTTC.

This clone was detected a few times. This chain uses TRBV4-3 with TRBJ1-2, with TRBD1 identical over 7 bases. V dropped 0 bases and J dropped 6; count of bases not matched to a gene: 13. Per the germline V gene, CDR1 is LGHNA and CDR2 is YSLEER. The CDR3 is 17 residues long. The CDR3 sequence is CASSQELSRQGGNGYTF. In nucleotides, the CDR3 is TGCGCCAGCAGCCAAGAACTCAGCCGGCAGGGGGGAAATGGCTACACCTTC.

This clone was counted between two and nine times. V and J are TRBV7-2 and TRBJ2-7, with 9 bases matching TRBD1. The germline V gene has CDR1 SGHTA and CDR2 FQGNSA. The CDR3 has 14 residues. After removal of 4 bases from V and 7 bases from J, the junction contained 8 bases not matched to a gene. CDR3 nucleotide sequence: TGTGCCAGCAGCTCAACAGGGGGCGGGGGAGAGCAGTACTTC. This encodes CASSSTGGGGEQYF.

The chain is built from TRBV18 and TRBJ1-1; no firm D call. Germline values: CDR1 KGHSH, CDR2 LQKENI. The V gene lost 10 bases and the J gene lost 1 base, with 13 bases spanning the gap. There are 13 residues in the CDR3. The CDR3 loop reads CATQRKENTEAFF. The CDR3 DNA sequence: TGTGCCACACAGAGAAAGGAGAACACTGAAGCTTTCTTT.

This rearrangement joins TRBV9 to TRBJ2-2; maybe TRBD2 (5 bases). V gave up 0 bases and J gave up 4 bases, with 16 bases separating them. Germline V lookup: CDR1 SGDLS, CDR2 YYNGEE. This CDR3 contains 17 residues. CDR3 DNA: TGTGCCAGCAGCGTAGGGGCGGGCAACCTGGGCACCGGGGAGCTGTTTTTT. Translation gives CASSVGAGNLGTGELFF. Full variable domain (remainder filled in from reference TRBV9 and TRBJ2-2): DSGVTQTPKHLITATGQRVTLRCSPRSGDLSVYWYQQSLDQGLQFLIQYYNGEERAKGNILERFSAQQFPDLHSELNLSSLELGDSALYFCASSVGAGNLGTGELFFGEGSRLTVL.